This is a list of T cell receptor beta chains from one sample in a study of shared clonotypes between healthy human individuals. Profiled with immunoSEQ multiplex PCR; TCRdb holds only in-frame clones, not every one. The sample holds about 460,000 clones; around 77% are singletons and the top ten take 9.5% to 15%. The sequencing input was PBMCs. These receptors came from a woman aged 40-49 years in good health. Some clones in this sample may be carry-over from other donors' samples. Each CDR3 is given with its conserved first and last residue. Clone size appears in some rows only: once, few, many, or a class for an expanded clone.

>TRBJ2-1|.|TRBV25-1
CASSYGTSGYNEQFF
>TRBJ2-1|.|TRBV19
CASSMGGFYNEQFF
>TRBJ1-2|.|TRBV6-1
CASGGAANYGYTF
>TRBJ1-1|.|TRBV29-1
CSVTADRTEAFF
>TRBJ2-2|.|TRBV11-2
CASSLGASGSLGGELFF
>TRBJ2-2|.|TRBV4-1
CASSQSRTSGSNSGELFF
>TRBJ2-1|.|TRBV11-3
CASSRAGEAYNEQFF
>TRBJ2-7|.|TRBV18
CASSPRTAGYEQYF
>TRBJ2-1|.|TRBV6-6
CASSPLPYNEQFF
>TRBJ1-1|.|TRBV7-9
CASSLESPEAFF
>TRBJ2-3|few|TRBV14
CASSQEGADTQYF
>TRBJ2-4|few|TRBV19
CASGIGTGWYF
>TRBJ2-3|.|TRBV5-1
CASSQGSTHTDTQYF
>TRBJ1-1|.|TRBV11-2
CASSYSVGQGNTEAFF
>TRBJ2-1|.|TRBV27
CASSFAGVSYNEQFF
>TRBJ1-5|.|TRBV19
CASSGGGTVLNQPQHF
>TRBJ2-5|.|TRBV19
CASSPLFQPWETQYF
>TRBJ2-2|.|TRBV5-4
CASSSGTLPTGELFF
>TRBJ1-5|.|TRBV23-1
CASSQTGNQPQHF
>TRBJ2-5|few|TRBV5-1
CASSSYNRETQYF
>TRBJ2-3|once|TRBV28
CASRGRVGDTGTQYF
>TRBJ1-5|.|TRBV5-1
CASSLGAGRNQPQHF
>TRBJ2-1|.|TRBV28
CASSPTQGLPVVNEQFF
>TRBJ1-4|few|TRBV18
CASSPSTGARGEKLFF
>TRBJ1-4|.|TRBV6-5
CASSYGEKLFF
>TRBJ2-7|.|TRBV4-1
CASSPRTSGTSYEQYF
>TRBJ2-7|.|TRBV9
CASSVADRVYEQYF
>TRBJ2-7|.|TRBV7-3
CASSVSGHSSYEQYF
>TRBJ2-7|.|TRBV2
CASSVGGGPYEQYF
>TRBJ1-1|.|TRBV4-1
CASSQPTGRNTEAFF
>TRBJ2-1|.|TRBV4-1
CASSQLRAGGPGGEQFF
>TRBJ2-1|.|TRBV19
CASTLRRTSNYNEQFF
>TRBJ2-2|.|TRBV4-2
CASSQEPLAEMTGELFF
>TRBJ2-6|once|TRBV6-6
CASSSGQSGANVLTF
>TRBJ2-5|.|TRBV10-3
CAISESKSTGETQYF
>TRBJ1-1|.|TRBV6-6
CASRGDRGGMNTEAFF
>TRBJ1-2|.|TRBV18
CASSPSGQGVYGYTF
>TRBJ2-5|.|TRBV7-2
CASSLAPPWTSVQETQYF
>TRBJ2-7|.|TRBV2
CASRAPGRGAYEQYF
>.|.|TRBV7-3
CASSPVAGVETQYF
>TRBJ2-1|many|TRBV27
CASITGDSNEQFF
>TRBJ2-3|.|TRBV2
CASSFGLAGNTDTQYF